The entry below describes one T cell receptor beta chain. The CDR3 loop spans 15 amino acids. The germline V gene encodes CDR1 SGDLS and CDR2 YYNGEE. Trimming removed 0 bases from V and 0 bases from J, with 10 bases in between. The record originates from a study of blood T cell repertoires in COVID-19. Study-level background: Sites across the United States, Italy and Spain contributed samples from acute and convalescent COVID-19.

Profiling relied on immunoSEQ multiplex PCR, and the TCRdb table lists in-frame clones only, not all of them. The data contain 150,000 to 200,000 clones, about 86% of them singletons. Specimen: peripheral blood. The clonotype was recovered from an elderly woman with acute or convalescent COVID-19. The chain uses TRBV9 and TRBJ2-7; no clear D gene. This CDR3 reads CASSVGSEISYEQYF. The CDR3 coding sequence is TGTGCCAGCAGCGTAGGCAGCGAGATCTCCTACGAGCAGTACTTC.